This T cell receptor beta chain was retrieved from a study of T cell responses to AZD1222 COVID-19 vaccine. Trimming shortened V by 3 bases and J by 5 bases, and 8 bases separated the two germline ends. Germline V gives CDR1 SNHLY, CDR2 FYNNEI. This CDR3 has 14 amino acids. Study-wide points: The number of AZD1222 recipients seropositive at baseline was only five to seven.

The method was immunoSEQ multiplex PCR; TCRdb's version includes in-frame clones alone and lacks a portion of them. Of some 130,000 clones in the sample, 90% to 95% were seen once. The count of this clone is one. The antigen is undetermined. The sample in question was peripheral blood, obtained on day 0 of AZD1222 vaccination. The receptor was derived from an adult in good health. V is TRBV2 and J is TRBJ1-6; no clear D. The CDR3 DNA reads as TGTGCCAGCAGTGACCGGGCGGATAATTCACCCCTCCACTTT. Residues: CASSDRADNSPLHF.